A single sample gave rise to the 23 T cell receptor beta chains below, sequenced in a study of CD8+ T cells in alopecia areata. Extraction and reverse transcription of RNA yielded cDNA as the sequencing template. Profiling relied on immunoSEQ multiplex PCR, and the TCRdb table lists in-frame clones only, not all of them. The sample has 270,000 or so clones, roughly 60% seen once. Noted treatment: oral pan-JAK inhibitor, 5-10 mg twice daily. Sequencing used CD4+ T cells sorted from blood, obtained at week 24, from a patient treated with tofacitinib. The receptors originated from a human donor with alopecia areata.

The chain uses TRBV4-1 and TRBJ1-1; the D gene is possibly TRBD1 (6 bases). From germline, CDR1 is MGHRA and CDR2 YSYEKL. CDR3 length: 15 amino acids. The V and J ends lost 3 bases and 4 bases respectively, with 15 bases between them. CDR3 sequence: CASSQTGAGGTEAFF. The CDR3 DNA reads as TGCGCCAGCAGCCAGACGGGGGCCGGTGGCACTGAAGCTTTCTTT.

J is TRBJ1-6 and V is TRBV5-1; 8 bases are shared with TRBD1. This CDR3 has 14 amino acids. Per the germline V gene, CDR1 is SGHRS and CDR2 is YFSETQ. Trimming took 6 bases from V and 8 from J; bases not matched to a gene: 7. The CDR3: CASTLDRGDSPLHF. CDR3 bases: TGCGCCAGCACCCTCGACAGGGGTGATTCACCCCTCCACTTT.

The chain uses TRBV14 and TRBJ2-7; D may correspond to TRBD1 or TRBD2 (6 bases each). The CDR3 covers 15 residues. Germline V gives CDR1 SGHDN, CDR2 FVKESK. V gave up 0 bases and J gave up 2 bases, with 11 bases separating them. The CDR3 DNA sequence: TGTGCCAGCAGCCAAGAACAGGGAGGAACCTACGAGCAGTACTTC. This sequence encodes CASSQEQGGTYEQYF.

The chain links TRBV7-2 to TRBJ2-1; no clear D gene. From germline, CDR1 is SGHTA and CDR2 FQGNSA. V lost 5 bases, J lost 9 bases, and 8 bases lay in between. The CDR3 spans 11 residues. The CDR3 here is CASSPWGEQFF. CDR3 sequence (DNA): TGTGCCAGCAGCCCTTGGGGTGAGCAGTTCTTC.

The J gene is TRBJ2-7, the V gene TRBV7-2; TRBD1 matches at 11 bases. Germline-derived CDR1 and CDR2 are SGHTA and FQGNSA. The junction had 9 bases not matched to a gene; V was cut back by 5 bases and J by 6 bases. The CDR3 sequence is 15 residues long. CDR3 sequence: CASSLGQGAVGEQYF. The DNA for the CDR3 is TGTGCCAGCAGCCTAGGACAGGGGGCTGTGGGCGAGCAGTACTTC.

The chain joins TRBV29-1 to TRBJ1-2; 9 nucleotides match TRBD1. V lost 3 bases to trimming and J lost 2 bases; unmatched junction nucleotides: 1. Germline V gene lookup returns CDR1 SQVTM and CDR2 ANQGSEA. CDR3 length: 13 residues. Here the CDR3 reads CSVDDRGNYGYTF. For the CDR3, the DNA is TGCAGCGTTGATGACAGGGGGAACTATGGCTACACCTTC. The full variable domain, rest sourced from reference TRBV29-1 and TRBJ1-2, is SAVISQKPSRDICQRGTSLTIQCQVDSQVTMMFWYRQQPGQSLTLIATANQGSEATYESGFVIDKFPISRPNLTFSTLTVSNMSPEDSSIYLCSVDDRGNYGYTFGSGTRLTVV.

The chain carries TRBV30 and TRBJ2-7; D is possibly TRBD2 (6 bases). Germline V gene lookup returns CDR1 GTSNPN and CDR2 SVGIG (reference sequence). V was clipped by 5 bases and J by 1 base, with 15 bases between them. The CDR3 loop spans 14 amino acids. The CDR3 here is CAWGASEESYEQYF. In DNA form, the CDR3 reads TGTGCCTGGGGGGCTAGCGAAGAATCCTACGAGCAGTACTTC.

V usage is TRBV11-2 and J usage is TRBJ2-1, with 7 bases fitting TRBD2. Germline assignment: CDR1 SGHAT and CDR2 FQNNGV. V shed 0 bases, J shed 12 bases, and the junction held 11 bases outside the gene matches. CDR3 length equals 15 residues. The CDR3 loop reads CASSLETSPSMGQFF. The CDR3 DNA reads as TGTGCCAGCAGCTTAGAGACTAGCCCCTCTATGGGGCAGTTCTTC.

In the case of this clone: Relative to the germline gene, one junction end is altered; a read error may explain this. This chain joins TRBV28 and TRBJ2-7, with 13 bases that match TRBD2. Germline V gives CDR1 MDHEN, CDR2 SYDVKM. The CDR3 sequence is 12 residues long. For the CDR3, the DNA is TGTGCCAGCAGTTTCCCAGGACTAGCGGGGGAGTTC. Protein: CASSFPGLAGEF.

CDR3 in amino acids: CAWSVDGYNEQFF. In nucleotides, the CDR3 is TGTGCCTGGAGTGTTGACGGCTACAATGAGCAGTTCTTC. This chain connects TRBV30 to TRBJ2-1; no clear D gene. V lost 0 bases to trimming and J lost 3 bases, with 6 bases between them. This CDR3 is 13 amino acids long. From germline, CDR1 is GTSNPN and CDR2 SVGIG (reference sequence).

This clone was picked up one time. The chain joins TRBV9 to TRBJ2-6, with a weak D call TRBD1 (6 bases). The CDR3 runs to 17 residues. Germline CDR1 SGDLS, CDR2 YYNGEE. The V end was cut by 4 bases, the J end by 3 bases, with 17 bases between. The CDR3 bases are TGTGCCAGCAGCCCTAACACGGACAGCTATGGGGCCAACGTCCTGACTTTC. Translation: CASSPNTDSYGANVLTF.

This chain's CDR3 is CASSSGDQPQHF. The CDR3 nucleotides read TGTGCCAGCAGCTCTGGCGATCAGCCCCAGCATTTT. This chain joins TRBV4-2 and TRBJ1-5; D is unresolved. The CDR3 covers 12 residues. Germline V gene sequence: CDR1 LGHNA, CDR2 YNFKEQ. Trimming stripped 5 bases from V and 5 bases from J, with 7 bases between.

J is TRBJ2-3 and V is TRBV7-9; D gene unclear. V was clipped by 5 bases and J by 5 bases, with 14 bases between them. CDR1 and CDR2 from the germline V gene are SEHNR and FQNEAQ (reference sequence). The CDR3 is 14 residues long. In DNA, the CDR3 is TGTGCCAGCAGCCCACCGGGTGCCGGAGATACGCAGTATTTT. The encoded protein is CASSPPGAGDTQYF.

The chain has TRBV7-2 and TRBJ1-2; D is possibly TRBD1 (5 bases). This CDR3 is built from 13 residues. V lost 5 bases and J 8 bases, leaving 15 bases between the germline ends. Germline-derived CDR1 and CDR2 are SGHTA and FQGNSA. CDR3 bases: TGTGCCAGCAGCGGTGCCCGGGGGAGCGGCTACACCTTC. This translates into CASSGARGSGYTF.

This clone appeared a few times. The rearrangement joins TRBV20-1 to TRBJ2-1; D gene ambiguous. The CDR3 covers 11 residues. Germline V CDR1 and CDR2: DFQATT, SNEGSKA (reference sequence). V lost 3 bases, J lost 8 bases, and 8 bases lay in between. The CDR3 protein is CSASGPHEQFF. In DNA form, the CDR3 reads TGCAGTGCTAGTGGGCCGCATGAGCAGTTCTTC.

This clone was found a few times. The V gene is TRBV7-2, the J gene TRBJ2-5; 9 positions match TRBD1. Looked up from germline, CDR1 is SGHTA and CDR2 is FQGNSA. Unmatched junction bases numbered 7, after V lost 4 bases and J lost 7 bases. This CDR3 contains 14 residues. The CDR3 DNA follows: TGTGCCAGCAGCTCCGCGACAGGGGGGGGGACCCAGTACTTC. This encodes CASSSATGGGTQYF. Full variable domain (remainder filled in from reference TRBV7-2 and TRBJ2-5): GAGVSQSPSNKVTEKGKDVELRCDPISGHTALYWYRQSLGQGLEFLIYFQGNSAPDKSGLPSDRFSAERTGGSVSTLTIQRTQQEDSAVYLCASSSATGGGTQYFGPGTRLLVL.

A few counts support this clone. The chain uses TRBV18 and TRBJ2-6, with a tentative D call TRBD2 (5 bases). The V end lost 3 bases, the J end lost 0 bases, and 18 bases lay between the germline ends. From germline, CDR1 is KGHSH and CDR2 LQKENI. CDR3 length: 19 residues. CDR3 sequence reads: CASSPRFGSGSSGANVLTF. DNA for the CDR3: TGTGCCAGCTCACCTCGGTTTGGCAGCGGCTCCTCTGGGGCCAACGTCCTGACTTTC.

The chain uses TRBV6-5 and TRBJ2-1, with 8 bases fitting TRBD1. In germline, CDR1 is MNHEY, CDR2 SVGAGI. V lost 5 bases and J lost 11; bases outside the gene matches: 8. The CDR3 consists of 13 residues. CDR3 sequence reads: CASSPGTGTQQFF. The CDR3 DNA follows: TGTGCCAGCAGTCCCGGGACAGGTACTCAGCAGTTCTTC.

This clone was counted a few times. The chain recombines TRBV5-6 with TRBJ1-4; D possibly corresponds to TRBD1 (6 bases). The germline V gene encodes CDR1 SGHDT and CDR2 YYEEEE. The CDR3 spans 15 residues. V was cut by 0 bases and J by 6 bases, with 12 bases left in between. In nucleotides, the CDR3 is TGTGCCAGCAGCTTGGATGCGGACAGCTATGAAAAACTGTTTTTT. Its protein product is CASSLDADSYEKLFF.

The chain has TRBV12-5 and TRBJ2-2; no clear D. The germline V gene encodes CDR1 LGHNT and CDR2 FRNRAP. The CDR3 sequence is 15 residues long. Trimming removed 5 bases at V and 1 base at J, with 11 bases between. Here the CDR3 reads CASGPLNMNTGELFF. CDR3 coding DNA: TGTGCTAGTGGTCCCCTGAACATGAACACCGGGGAGCTGTTTTTT.

A word on this clone: Germline is not matched at one junction end, which may reflect a read error. CDR3 coding DNA: TGTGTCTGGTCGACTGGCAGCTATGGCTACACCTTC. As protein: CVWSTGSYGYTF. This chain joins TRBV30 and TRBJ1-2; no firm D call. Per germline, CDR1 GTSNPN and CDR2 SVGIG (reference sequence). The CDR3 contains 12 residues.

The genes are TRBV30 and TRBJ1-1; a weak D match, TRBD1 (6 bases). The germline V and J ends were trimmed by 3 bases and 0 bases, with 23 bases remaining between them. The CDR3 covers 18 residues. Germline V gene lookup returns CDR1 GTSNPN and CDR2 SVGIG (reference sequence). The CDR3 reads CAWRPTGQTKRVNTEAFF. The CDR3 region has the DNA TGTGCCTGGAGACCGACTGGACAGACTAAGCGGGTGAACACTGAAGCTTTCTTT.

The CDR3 reads CAWSVDFSTEAFF. The CDR3 nucleotides are TGTGCCTGGAGTGTTGATTTCAGCACTGAAGCTTTCTTT. The V gene is TRBV30, the J gene TRBJ1-1; no reliable D call. V was cut by 0 bases and J by 4 bases, with 9 bases left in between. Looked up from germline, CDR1 is GTSNPN and CDR2 is SVGIG (reference sequence). The CDR3 spans 13 residues.